This TCR beta chain was sequenced for a study of T cells in Graves' hyperthyroidism and ophthalmopathy. Hyperthyroidism in the patients, aged 18 to 65, was newly diagnosed and under 2 months in duration. Uncontrolled infections, other autoimmune diseases, pregnancy or lactation led to exclusion of patients. The authors took PBMCs from 10 ml fresh peripheral blood. There are many counts of this clonotype. Antigen: not known. It was RNA transcripts that yielded the amplified TCR beta CDR3 regions. Initially, a first-round RT-PCR of the TCR CDR3 employed the HTBI primer set. TCRdb processed the multiplex PCR reads anew with MiXCR; each CDR3 protein has one entry. The sample contains fewer than 800,000 distinct CDR3 sequences, less than 20% of which appear only once. Study outcomes and limitations: Blood also showed most of the thyroid clonotypes that were expanded above 0.001.

What was sequenced was blood. The TCR comes from a man aged 18-30 years with Graves' hyperthyroidism.

CDR3 residues: CASSLGQNSETQYF. For the CDR3, the DNA is TGTGCCAGCAGCTTAGGGCAGAACAGTGAGACCCAGTACTTC. J is TRBJ2-5 and V is TRBV7-9; D is unclear. The germline V gene has CDR1 SEHNR and CDR2 FQNEAQ (reference sequence). The CDR3 runs 14 residues. Trimming left V 1 base short and J 5 bases short, with 11 bases between.